The 20 T cell receptor beta chains below were found in one sample sequenced in a study of blood T cells in healthy people across ages. It was with a sample-barcoded 5' primer and a J-beta primer mix that a second PCR of roughly 6 to 12 cycles was run. TCRdb re-analysed the 5' RACE reads in MiXCR, keeping a single row per CDR3 protein. The repertoire holds about 1.6 million distinct CDR3 sequences, with approximately 32% as singletons. Sequenced material: blood. These receptor sequences come from a woman aged 25 to 45 in good health.

The chain carries TRBV20-1 and TRBJ1-2; D remains unclear. This CDR3 has 12 amino acids. Germline V gene data show CDR1 as DFQATT and CDR2 as SNEGSKA (reference sequence). V lost 2 bases and J lost 1, with 5 bases in between. For the CDR3, the DNA is TGCAGTGCTAGAATGGGTAACTATGGCTACACCTTC. Amino acids: CSARMGNYGYTF.

Only a few counts were recorded for this clonotype. The chain joins TRBV5-1 to TRBJ2-3; 9 bases are shared with TRBD1. The V gene end was trimmed by 4 bases and the J gene end by 2 bases; junction bases not matched to a gene: 5. The CDR3 runs 15 residues. Germline V gene lookup returns CDR1 SGHRS and CDR2 YFSETQ. Written as DNA, the CDR3 is TGCGCCAGCAGCCCAGGGGACAGGGCCACAGATACGCAGTATTTT. The encoded protein is CASSPGDRATDTQYF.

This clonotype was seen a few times. The chain recombines TRBV12-1 with TRBJ2-3; TRBD1 reflects the table's D call only, with no check against the DNA. TRBV12-1 has pseudogene status. CDR3 length equals 17 residues. CDR3 nucleotides: TGTGCCAGCAGTCGAATTACTGGGACAGGGGTGGTTGGTACGCAGTATTTT. It yields the protein CASSRITGTGVVGTQYF.

This clonotype was detected once. V gene TRBV6-6 combines with J gene TRBJ2-7; D is unclear. Germline-derived CDR1 and CDR2 are MNHNY and SVGAGI (reference sequence). V gave up 6 bases and J gave up 6 bases, with 15 bases separating them. This CDR3 is 13 amino acids long. This CDR3 reads CASRILGKAEQYF. In nucleotides, the CDR3 is TGTGCCAGCAGGATACTGGGTAAAGCCGAGCAGTACTTC.

The chain is built from TRBV7-9 and TRBJ1-2, with TRBD1 matching 10 bases. CDR3 length: 16 amino acids. The germline V gene encodes CDR1 SEHNR and CDR2 FQNEAQ (reference sequence). Losses at the gene ends were 6 bases for V and 7 bases for J; bases not matched to a gene: 14. CDR3 protein: CASSRIMGQGLRGYTF. As DNA, the CDR3 is TGTGCCAGCAGTCGCATAATGGGACAGGGGCTTCGTGGCTACACCTTC.

There are a few counts of this clonotype. The chain uses TRBV4-1 and TRBJ2-7; D may match TRBD1 or TRBD2 (5 bases each). CDR1 is MGHRA and CDR2 is YSYEKL in the germline V gene. The CDR3 is 15 residues long. V lost 5 bases to trimming and J lost 0 bases, with 14 bases between them. The CDR3 here is CASSYSGTVSYEQYF. CDR3 in DNA: TGCGCCAGCAGCTACTCAGGGACGGTCTCCTACGAGCAGTACTTC.

The sample holds a few counts of this clonotype. V gene TRBV10-3 combines with J gene TRBJ2-1; 11 nucleotides line up with TRBD2. The CDR3 has 18 amino acids. V lost 2 bases and J lost 8; bases outside the gene matches: 14. CDR1 ENHRY and CDR2 SYGVKD come from the germline V gene. The CDR3 DNA sequence: TGTGCCATCAGTGAGAGGAGCCTAGCGGGGGGTGGTATAGATGAGCAGTTCTTC. Protein sequence: CAISERSLAGGGIDEQFF.

J is TRBJ2-5 and V is TRBV10-3; TRBD1 matches at 8 bases. With 8 bases clipped from V and 5 bases from J, the junction kept 13 bases outside the gene matches. The CDR3 is 15 residues long. Looked up from germline, CDR1 is ENHRY and CDR2 is SYGVKD. The CDR3 nucleotides are TGTGCCATCGGTCGGAACCAGGGGGCCGGCGAGACCCAGTACTTC. Amino acid sequence: CAIGRNQGAGETQYF.

The chain recombines TRBV21-1 with TRBJ2-3. TRBV21-1 is given as a pseudogene. The CDR3 length is 15 residues. CDR3 loop: CASSNRTAVSDTQYF. In DNA, the CDR3 is TGTGCCAGCAGCAACCGTACTGCGGTCTCAGATACGCAGTATTTT.

There are a few counts of this clonotype. The chain combines TRBV20-1 with TRBJ2-5; no reliable D call. Germline V CDR1 and CDR2: DFQATT, SNEGSKA (reference sequence). V lost 2 bases, J lost 2 bases, and 9 bases lay in between. The CDR3 has 13 residues. The CDR3 region is CSARRRIQETQYF. The CDR3 DNA follows: TGCAGTGCTAGAAGGCGGATACAAGAGACCCAGTACTTC.

This clonotype was seen more than once but under ten times. This rearrangement joins TRBV5-1 to TRBJ2-1; no firm D call. V shed 5 bases and J shed 3 bases, with 12 bases lying between them. There are 14 residues in the CDR3. Looked up from germline, CDR1 is SGHRS and CDR2 is YFSETQ. The CDR3 reads CASRSDGYYNEQFF. The CDR3 bases are TGCGCCAGCAGATCCGACGGATACTACAATGAGCAGTTCTTC.

The J gene is TRBJ1-1, the V gene TRBV29-1; D is unclear. Germline V gene sequence: CDR1 SQVTM, CDR2 ANQGSEA. The CDR3 runs 15 residues. Trimming removed 6 bases at V and 0 bases at J, with 17 bases between. The CDR3 is CSVRWPGRLNTEAFF. The CDR3 DNA sequence: TGCAGCGTCCGTTGGCCAGGACGGCTGAACACTGAAGCTTTCTTT.

The chain couples TRBV5-5 to TRBJ1-1; weak D call: TRBD1 (5 bases). Germline CDR1 and CDR2: SGHKS and YYEKEE (reference sequence). This CDR3 has 14 amino acids. Trimming cost V 4 bases and J 8 bases, with 18 bases left between them. The CDR3, as DNA: TGTGCCAGCAGCCCCCCCACACGGGACTTAGAAGCTTTCTTT. This sequence encodes CASSPPTRDLEAFF.

The chain is built from TRBV18 and TRBJ1-5; no clear D gene. CDR1 KGHSH and CDR2 LQKENI come from the germline V gene. The CDR3 length is 14 residues. V shed 2 bases and J shed 1 base, with 6 bases lying between them. Here the CDR3 reads CASSPANSNQPQHF. CDR3 coding DNA: TGTGCCAGCTCACCAGCTAACAGCAATCAGCCCCAGCATTTT.

Turning to this clonotype: A much larger clone sits a single nucleotide away, making a read error possible. This chain joins TRBV3-1 and TRBJ2-5, with D possibly called TRBD1 or TRBD2 (5 bases each). The assigned J gene may be wrong: the sequence end matches TRBJ2-7 better. The CDR3 runs to 16 residues. CDR1 and CDR2 (germline): LGHDT, YNNKEL (reference sequence). The CDR3 DNA sequence: TGTGCCAGCAGCCGAGGCGGCAGGGAGAACGCCTACGAGCAGTACTTC. Translating it yields CASSRGGRENAYEQYF.

The chain recombines TRBV30 with TRBJ1-1; D not resolved. Germline CDR1 reads GTSNPN; CDR2 reads SVGIG (reference sequence). The V end was cut by 0 bases, the J end by 2 bases, with 10 bases between. This CDR3 contains 14 residues. The CDR3 DNA reads as TGTGCCTGGAGTGTAGGCGGAACAAACACTGAAGCTTTCTTT. Its protein is CAWSVGGTNTEAFF.

The rearrangement links TRBV7-9 to TRBJ2-7; D possibly uses TRBD1 or TRBD2 (5 bases each). The germline gives CDR1 SEHNR, CDR2 FQNEAQ (reference sequence). CDR3 length equals 13 residues. Trimming removed 0 bases from V and 10 bases from J, with 13 bases in between. CDR3 loop: CASSLAGPLDQYF. The CDR3 nucleotides read TGTGCCAGCAGCTTAGCGGGACCATTGGACCAGTACTTC.

Many counts were recorded for this clonotype. The chain recombines TRBV29-1 with TRBJ2-7; TRBD1 matches at 8 bases. V lost 5 bases, J lost 2 bases, and 5 bases stayed unmatched. CDR1 SQVTM and CDR2 ANQGSEA come from the germline V gene. The CDR3 extends over 13 amino acids. The CDR3, as DNA: TGCAGCGTTTGGGACAGGTTGACCTACGAGCAGTACTTC. This codes for CSVWDRLTYEQYF.

This clonotype occurred a few times. The chain employs TRBV6-6 and TRBJ2-7; TRBD1 agrees at 8 bases. The J segment lost 3 bases and the V segment lost 3 bases, leaving 13 bases of the junction unmatched. CDR1 MNHNY and CDR2 SVGAGI come from the germline V gene (reference sequence). The CDR3 consists of 17 residues. The CDR3 spells CASSYGQGVFGIYEQYF. DNA for the CDR3: TGTGCCAGCAGTTATGGACAGGGAGTGTTTGGGATCTACGAGCAGTACTTC.

The chain couples TRBV4-1 to TRBJ2-7; D is uncertain. Between the trimmed V and J ends, which lost 0 bases and 2 bases, there was a span of 17 bases. Germline lookup yields CDR1 MGHRA and CDR2 YSYEKL. The CDR3 length is 17 residues. In DNA form, the CDR3 reads TGCGCCAGCAGCCAAGATTATTCCAGCGCCTCAGCCTACGAGCAGTACTTC. This codes for CASSQDYSSASAYEQYF.